Each of the 8 T cell receptor beta chains below was sequenced from the same sample in a study of glioma-infiltrating T cells. TCR alpha and beta CDR3 regions were amplified from RNA using iRepertoire nested multiplex PCR. TCRdb re-analysed the multiplex PCR reads in MiXCR, keeping a single row per CDR3 protein. The sample consists of some 180,000 distinct CDR3 sequences, about 31% of them appearing once. The sequenced material came from glioma tissue, nonneoplastic brain tissue, or PBMCs (not recorded which). These TCRs come from a human donor with low-grade glioma or glioblastoma, undergoing nonglioma brain surgery, or in good health (not recorded which).

This clonotype was picked up many times. The genes are TRBV2 and TRBJ1-5, with 11 bases matching TRBD1. The germline V gene has CDR1 SNHLY and CDR2 FYNNEI. The CDR3 spans 16 residues. The ends lost 3 bases at V and 1 base at J; junction bases unmatched: 2. The CDR3 nucleotides are TGTGCCAGCAGTGATAGGACAGGGGGCAGCAATCAGCCCCAGCATTTT. This sequence encodes CASSDRTGGSNQPQHF.

The chain employs TRBV7-2 and TRBJ1-1; D unclear. The germline V gene has CDR1 SGHTA and CDR2 FQGNSA. V shed 8 bases and J shed 6 bases, with 16 bases lying between them. The CDR3 covers 13 residues. Here the CDR3 reads CASGGNLGAEAFF. DNA of the CDR3: TGTGCCAGCGGAGGGAACTTGGGCGCTGAAGCTTTCTTT. The full variable domain, its missing parts supplied by reference TRBV7-2 and TRBJ1-1, is GAGVSQSPSNKVTEKGKDVELRCDPISGHTALYWYRQSLGQGLEFLIYFQGNSAPDKSGLPSDRFSAERTGGSVSTLTIQRTQQEDSAVYLCASGGNLGAEAFFGQGTRLTVV.

With regard to this clonotype: A much larger clone differs by one base, so this may be a read error. V gene TRBV19 combines with J gene TRBJ2-1; perhaps D is TRBD1 or TRBD2 (5 bases each). The germline V gene encodes CDR1 LNHDA and CDR2 SQIVND (reference sequence). The CDR3 extends over 15 amino acids. The CDR3 nucleotides are TGTGCCAGTAATATATACCTGGGGGACCGGGATGAGCAGTTCTTC. This gives the protein CASNIYLGDRDEQFF. Looking up the rest from reference TRBV19 and TRBJ2-1 gives the full variable domain: DGGITQSPKYLFRKEGQNVTLSCEQNLNHDAMYWYRQDPGQGLRLIYYSQIVNDFQKGDIAEGYSVSREKKESFPLTVTSAQKNPTAFYLCASNIYLGDRDEQFFGPGTRLTVL.

This clonotype was recorded only once. The junction and the germline gene differ at one end; a read error may be behind it. The chain joins TRBV7-2 to TRBJ2-1, with D uncertain. This CDR3 is built from 14 residues. CDR1 SGHTA and CDR2 FQGNSA come from the germline V gene. CDR3 sequence (DNA): TGCACCAGCAGCCAAGAGTACCTAGTCCAAGAGCAGTTCTTC. It specifies CTSSQEYLVQEQFF. Based on the CDR3 plus reference TRBV7-2 and TRBJ2-1, the full variable domain is GAGVSQSPSNKVTEKGKDVELRCDPISGHTALYWYRQSLGQGLEFLIYFQGNSAPDKSGLPSDRFSAERTGGSVSTLTIQRTQQEDSAVYLCTSSQEYLVQEQFFGPGTRLTVL.

This rearrangement joins TRBV18 to TRBJ1-3; D is uncertain. CDR1 is KGHSH, CDR2 LQKENI, per germline. V was cut by 2 bases and J by 0 bases, with 11 bases left in between. This CDR3 is 16 amino acids long. CDR3 sequence: CASSPEYLSSGNTIYF. The CDR3 nucleotides read TGTGCCAGCTCACCAGAGTATTTAAGCTCTGGAAACACCATATATTTT.

This clonotype was seen repeatedly, ten times or more. The gene calls are TRBV20-1 and TRBJ2-5; 9 bases are shared with TRBD1. Germline values: CDR1 DFQATT, CDR2 SNEGSKA (reference sequence). This CDR3 contains 15 residues. After removal of 6 bases from V and 5 bases from J, the junction contained 13 bases not matched to a gene. As DNA, the CDR3 is TGCAGTGCCTCAGGGCTGGGACAGGGATCGGAGACCCAGTACTTC. Its translation: CSASGLGQGSETQYF.

V usage is TRBV5-4 and J usage is TRBJ2-4; 7 bases fit TRBD2. V was pared by 4 bases and J by 15 bases, with 10 bases of the junction left unmatched. Germline CDR1 reads SGHNT; CDR2 reads YYREEE (reference sequence). This CDR3 is built from 12 residues. The CDR3 is CASSPDAGERYF. The CDR3 bases are TGTGCCAGCAGCCCCGACGCGGGGGAGCGGTACTTC.

This chain links TRBV19 with TRBJ1-2, with D perhaps matching TRBD1 (5 bases). Between the trimmed V and J ends, which lost 3 bases and 3 bases, there was a span of 14 bases. The CDR3 totals 15 residues. The germline CDR1 and CDR2 sequences are LNHDA and SQIVND (reference sequence). DNA of the CDR3: TGTGCCAGTAGTATTGGGCCCAGGGACGACTATGGCTACACCTTC. This gives the protein CASSIGPRDDYGYTF.